These 29 T cell receptor beta chains were all obtained from the same sample, sequenced in a study of cytomegalovirus exposure and HLA in healthy donors. This PCR relied on a set of 60 Vbeta primers and 13 Jbeta primers. Profiled with immunoSEQ multiplex PCR; TCRdb holds only in-frame clones, not every one. The table records around 150,000 clones, 80% of them present only once. The sequenced material came from PBMCs. The receptor source for this set is a woman in her thirties or forties in good health and CMV-seronegative.

This sequence joins TRBV7-9 and TRBJ2-1; 15 bases map to TRBD2. From germline, CDR1 is SEHNR and CDR2 FQNEAQ (reference sequence). V lost 0 bases to trimming and J lost 6 bases; unmatched junction nucleotides: 6. The CDR3 contains 18 residues. The CDR3, as DNA: TGTGCCAGCAGCTTAGCCAGGACTAGCGGGAGGGCGGGCAATGAGCAGTTCTTC. Amino acid sequence: CASSLARTSGRAGNEQFF.

The V and J genes are TRBV28 and TRBJ2-5; the D gene is possibly TRBD1 (6 bases). The CDR3 has 15 residues. Trimming pared 6 bases from V and 3 bases from J, leaving 17 bases between. CDR1 and CDR2 from the germline V gene are MDHEN and SYDVKM. The CDR3, as DNA: TGTGCCAGCAGGACTCGCGTTAGGGGGAAAGAGACCCAGTACTTC. This encodes CASRTRVRGKETQYF.

The chain links TRBV5-1 to TRBJ2-7, with D possibly being TRBD2 (7 bases). The CDR3 loop spans 14 amino acids. Germline CDR1 reads SGHRS; CDR2 reads YFSETQ. V dropped 1 base and J dropped 0 bases, with 8 bases sitting between them. CDR3: CASSLRGASYEQYF. CDR3 nucleotides: TGCGCCAGCAGCTTGCGGGGGGCCTCCTACGAGCAGTACTTC.

The V gene is TRBV5-1, the J gene TRBJ2-1, with 10 nucleotides matching TRBD1. Trimming cost V 4 bases and J 7 bases; bases outside gene matches: 5. Germline loops: CDR1 SGHRS, CDR2 YFSETQ. This CDR3 spans 14 amino acids. In DNA form, the CDR3 reads TGCGCCAGCAGCACTAGGACAGGGGGGAATGAGCAGTTCTTC. Residues: CASSTRTGGNEQFF.

The J gene is TRBJ1-5, the V gene TRBV19; perhaps TRBD1 as D (6 bases). CDR3 length equals 11 residues. Germline values: CDR1 LNHDA, CDR2 SQIVND (reference sequence). The DNA of the CDR3 is TGTGCTACAGGGTCTTCTCAGCCCCAGCATTTT. This encodes CATGSSQPQHF.

The rearrangement uses TRBV25-1 and TRBJ2-2; 7 bases are shared with TRBD2. V shed 3 bases, J shed 6 bases, and the junction held 7 bases outside the gene matches. The CDR3 runs 15 residues. Germline-derived CDR1 and CDR2 are MGHDK and SYGVNS. CDR3 bases: TGTGCCAGCAGTGAGGGAGGGGCCTACGCCGGGGAGCTGTTTTTT. It specifies CASSEGGAYAGELFF. Filled out from reference TRBV25-1 and TRBJ2-2, the complete variable domain reads EADIYQTPRYLVIGTGKKITLECSQTMGHDKMYWYQQDPGMELHLIHYSYGVNSTEKGDLSSESTVSRIRTEHFPLTLESARPSHTSQYLCASSEGGAYAGELFFGEGSRLTVL.

This chain uses TRBV9 with TRBJ1-3; unclear D gene. V gave up 4 bases and J gave up 0 bases, with 20 bases separating them. CDR3 length: 18 residues. Looked up from germline, CDR1 is SGDLS and CDR2 is YYNGEE. CDR3 DNA: TGTGCCAGCAGCATAGGAGTGTCTGCGGCCCGCTCTGGAAACACCATATATTTT. The encoded protein is CASSIGVSAARSGNTIYF. Supplemented by reference TRBV9 and TRBJ1-3, the full variable domain reads DSGVTQTPKHLITATGQRVTLRCSPRSGDLSVYWYQQSLDQGLQFLIQYYNGEERAKGNILERFSAQQFPDLHSELNLSSLELGDSALYFCASSIGVSAARSGNTIYFGEGSWLTVV.

This clone was picked up one time. The CDR3 region is CASSLRGQAFYGYTF. CDR3 DNA sequence: TGTGCCAGCAGTTTAAGGGGACAGGCCTTCTATGGCTACACCTTC. The V and J genes are TRBV27 and TRBJ1-2, with TRBD1 matching 8 bases. Germline assignment: CDR1 MNHEY and CDR2 SMNVEV (reference sequence). J gave up 4 bases and V 2 bases, and 6 bases lay outside the gene matches. This CDR3 has 15 amino acids.

A few counts support this clone. The same CDR3 also results from other DNA sequences found in this sample. This chain uses TRBV18 with TRBJ2-7, with 8 bases that match TRBD2. The CDR3 extends over 14 amino acids. Germline V gene sequence: CDR1 KGHSH, CDR2 LQKENI. J was trimmed by 4 bases and V by 2 bases; bases with no gene match: 4. CDR3: CASSPDRGGYEQYF. CDR3 coding DNA: TGTGCCAGCTCACCAGACCGGGGGGGTTACGAGCAGTACTTC.

The V and J genes are TRBV7-3 and TRBJ2-3; D unclear. The CDR3 spans 13 residues. V lost 1 base to trimming and J lost 5 bases, with 7 bases between them. Germline-derived CDR1 and CDR2 are SGHTA and FQGTGA. CDR3 protein: CASSLRPLDTQYF. CDR3 in DNA: TGTGCCAGCAGCTTAAGGCCTTTAGATACGCAGTATTTT. Supplemented by reference TRBV7-3 and TRBJ2-3, the full variable domain reads GAGVSQTPSNKVTEKGKYVELRCDPISGHTALYWYRQSLGQGPEFLIYFQGTGAADDSGLPNDRFFAVRPEGSVSTLKIQRTERGDSAVYLCASSLRPLDTQYFGPGTRLTVL.

The chain joins TRBV5-4 to TRBJ1-2; D might be TRBD1 (6 bases). The V gene lost 0 bases and the J gene lost 2 bases, with 8 bases spanning the gap. The germline V gene has CDR1 SGHNT and CDR2 YYREEE (reference sequence). The CDR3 extends over 14 amino acids. The CDR3 DNA reads TGTGCCAGCAGCTTGGCCGGGACAAACTATGGCTACACCTTC. Translating it yields CASSLAGTNYGYTF.

This clone was seen once. The J gene is TRBJ2-7, the V gene TRBV19; D may be TRBD1 (6 bases). The CDR3 has 14 residues. V was pared by 5 bases and J by 3 bases, with 14 bases between. From germline, CDR1 is LNHDA and CDR2 SQIVND (reference sequence). This CDR3 is CASSLKEDSYEQYF. CDR3 nucleotides: TGTGCCAGTAGTCTTAAGGAGGACAGCTACGAGCAGTACTTC.

V and J are TRBV7-9 and TRBJ1-5, with D perhaps matching TRBD1 (5 bases). The V end was cut by 5 bases, the J end by 7 bases, with 12 bases between. In germline, CDR1 is SEHNR, CDR2 FQNEAQ (reference sequence). This CDR3 comprises 13 residues. Here the CDR3 DNA reads TGTGCCAGCAGCCCGCAGGGTTTCCAGCCCCAGCATTTT. The encoded protein is CASSPQGFQPQHF.

As for this clone: This specimen includes other DNA sequences encoding the same CDR3. V is TRBV20-1 and J is TRBJ2-7; D unresolved. The CDR3 is 11 amino acids. V was shortened by 1 base and J by 3 bases, with 4 bases between the two germline ends. Germline V gene sequence: CDR1 DFQATT, CDR2 SNEGSKA (reference sequence). CDR3 in amino acids: CSARVSYEQYF. CDR3 nucleotides: TGCAGTGCTAGAGTTAGCTACGAGCAGTACTTC.

The gene calls are TRBV28 and TRBJ2-5, with 11 bases lining up with TRBD1. Germline V lookup: CDR1 MDHEN, CDR2 SYDVKM. This CDR3 contains 15 residues. Trimming removed 6 bases from V and 4 bases from J; junction bases left unmatched: 7. As DNA, the CDR3 is TGTGCCAGCAGGGACAGGGGGCGTCTCCCAGAGACCCAGTACTTC. Amino acids: CASRDRGRLPETQYF.

As for this clone: One junction end disagrees with the germline gene, perhaps due to a read error. The chain is built from TRBV7-9 and TRBJ2-5, with 7 nucleotides matching TRBD2. The CDR3 contains 12 residues. Germline CDR1 SEHNR, CDR2 FQNEAQ (reference sequence). CDR3 in amino acids: CSSSPGGETQYF. CDR3 nucleotides: TGTTCCAGCAGCCCGGGAGGAGAGACCCAGTACTTC.

A few counts support this clone. CDR3 sequence: CATRLGAAMGGYTF. The CDR3 coding sequence is TGTGCCACTCGCCTTGGGGCAGCGATGGGTGGCTACACCTTC. This rearrangement joins TRBV28 to TRBJ1-2; TRBD1 might be the D (5 bases). Germline CDR1 reads MDHEN; CDR2 reads SYDVKM. V was pared by 10 bases and J by 7 bases, with 22 bases between. This CDR3 spans 14 amino acids.

Points on this clone: At one of its ends the junction is not consistent with the germline gene, which may arise from a read error. The chain is built from TRBV7-9 and TRBJ2-7; D might be TRBD2 (5 bases). The CDR3 has 12 amino acids. Germline V gives CDR1 SEHNR, CDR2 FQNEAQ (reference sequence). CDR3 sequence: CSSSSLTGIQYF. The CDR3 region has the DNA TGTTCCAGCAGCTCGTTGACGGGGATCCAGTACTTC.

The V and J genes are TRBV7-9 and TRBJ1-2; 11 bases align to TRBD1. The CDR3 spans 13 residues. Looked up from germline, CDR1 is SEHNR and CDR2 is FQNEAQ (reference sequence). Trimming at V came to 5 bases and at J to 6 bases, leaving 2 bases not matched to a gene. The CDR3: CASSRDRGDGYTF. The CDR3 DNA reads TGTGCCAGCAGCCGGGACAGGGGGGATGGCTACACCTTC.

This sequence joins TRBV4-3 and TRBJ2-2, with 7 nucleotides matching TRBD1. CDR3 length equals 16 residues. Germline V lookup: CDR1 LGHNA, CDR2 YSLEER. V lost 0 bases to trimming and J lost 5 bases; unmatched junction nucleotides: 6. In nucleotides, the CDR3 is TGCGCCAGCAGCCAAGAAGGGGGCAGGGGGACCGGGGAGCTGTTTTTT. It translates to CASSQEGGRGTGELFF.

As to this clone: At one end, the junction sequence differs from germline, possibly due to a read error. The rearrangement joins TRBV7-2 to TRBJ2-2; TRBD1 is a possible D gene (6 bases). This CDR3 spans 17 amino acids. CDR1 SGHTA and CDR2 FQGNSA come from the germline V gene. As DNA, the CDR3 is TGTGCCAGCAGTTTAGATCCCCCCGGGACACACACCGGGGAGCTGTTTTTT. Translating gives CASSLDPPGTHTGELFF.

The chain's CDR3 is CASSPSGGADTQYF. CDR3 DNA: TGCGCCAGCAGCCCTAGCGGGGGTGCAGATACGCAGTATTTT. The rearrangement uses TRBV5-1 and TRBJ2-3, with 10 nucleotides matching TRBD2. This CDR3 is 14 amino acids long. Germline V lookup: CDR1 SGHRS, CDR2 YFSETQ. V shed 4 bases, J shed 4 bases, and the junction held 3 bases outside the gene matches.

The chain carries TRBV30 and TRBJ1-1; TRBD1 matches 9 bases. J gave up 5 bases and V 5 bases, and 3 bases lay outside the gene matches. Germline CDR1 is GTSNPN and CDR2 is SVGIG (reference sequence). This CDR3 contains 12 residues. The CDR3 loop is CAWHRGPTEAFF. The DNA for the CDR3 is TGTGCCTGGCACAGGGGGCCAACTGAAGCTTTCTTT.

Remarks on this clone: Other DNA sequences in the same sample also yield this CDR3. This chain connects TRBV4-3 to TRBJ2-7; 7 bases align to TRBD2. The CDR3 contains 15 residues. Germline lookup yields CDR1 LGHNA and CDR2 YSLEER. Losses at the gene ends were 4 bases for V and 2 bases for J; bases not matched to a gene: 8. The CDR3 protein is CASSLSRGGTYEQYF. The CDR3 DNA reads as TGCGCCAGCAGCCTCTCGCGCGGGGGTACCTACGAGCAGTACTTC.

The gene calls are TRBV5-1 and TRBJ1-4; 12 nucleotides line up with TRBD1. The V gene's germline CDR1 is SGHRS and CDR2 YFSETQ. There are 17 residues in the CDR3. V was clipped by 2 bases and J by 5 bases; unmatched bases: 7. CDR3 loop: CASSFKGQGAGNEKLFF. CDR3 bases: TGCGCCAGCAGCTTTAAGGGACAGGGGGCGGGAAATGAAAAACTGTTTTTT.

The V gene is TRBV10-3, the J gene TRBJ2-5; TRBD1 matches at 7 bases. Germline CDR1 and CDR2: ENHRY and SYGVKD. The CDR3 extends over 15 amino acids. With V trimmed by 6 bases and J by 2 bases, 9 bases remained unmatched. Here the CDR3 DNA reads TGTGCCATCAGCGACCTGCCGGGACAGCAAGAGACCCAGTACTTC. Residues: CAISDLPGQQETQYF.

The J gene is TRBJ2-2, the V gene TRBV6-1; D possibly corresponds to TRBD1 (6 bases). V lost 8 bases to trimming and J lost 3 bases, with 16 bases between them. There are 15 residues in the CDR3. CDR1 MNHNS and CDR2 SASEGT come from the germline V gene. CDR3 loop: CASDKKQGYTGELFF. The DNA for the CDR3 is TGTGCCAGCGATAAAAAACAGGGTTACACCGGGGAGCTGTTTTTT.

The chain carries TRBV7-3 and TRBJ2-1, with TRBD1 matching 7 bases. The CDR3 sequence is 15 residues long. V lost 5 bases, J lost 8 bases, and 12 bases stayed unmatched. CDR1 is SGHTA and CDR2 is FQGTGA in the germline V gene. CDR3 sequence: CASSPDRASIYEQFF. CDR3 bases: TGTGCCAGCAGCCCAGACAGGGCTTCTATCTATGAGCAGTTCTTC.

This chain links TRBV5-1 with TRBJ2-4, with D perhaps matching TRBD2 (6 bases). The CDR3 contains 16 residues. Trimming left V 0 bases short and J 0 bases short, with 10 bases between. Germline CDR1 is SGHRS and CDR2 is YFSETQ. CDR3 coding DNA: TGCGCCAGCAGCTTGGGGAGGGCATTAGCCAAAAACATTCAGTACTTC. It specifies CASSLGRALAKNIQYF.